This entry features one T cell receptor beta chain sequence. Its antigen remains unknown. This was the immunoSEQ v3 assay. TCRdb keeps only in-frame clones here, not all; method: immunoSEQ multiplex PCR. The repertoire holds about 21,000 clones, with about 79% as singletons. This sample was included in a study of TIL therapy for anti-PD-1-resistant metastatic lung cancer. The wider study: Tumors carried a median about 1.4 non-synonymous mutations per megabase. The study's findings and limits: This highly selected cohort may not generalize to typical lung cancer patients.

Time point denoted: pre-treatment sample, taken before nivolumab and TIL therapy. Patients were adults with stage 4 NSCLC. This clonotype was sampled from a person aged 25-85 years with non-small cell lung cancer. The material was blood, obtained at baseline.

The CDR3 DNA sequence: TGCGCCAGCAGCCCGCTGTTTGAAGGAGGAACTGAAGCTTTCTTT. Translating it yields CASSPLFEGGTEAFF. The V call is TRBV4-1, the J call TRBJ1-1; no definite D call. The CDR3 contains 15 residues. The germline V gene encodes CDR1 MGHRA and CDR2 YSYEKL. V gave up 4 bases and J gave up 5 bases, with 17 bases separating them.